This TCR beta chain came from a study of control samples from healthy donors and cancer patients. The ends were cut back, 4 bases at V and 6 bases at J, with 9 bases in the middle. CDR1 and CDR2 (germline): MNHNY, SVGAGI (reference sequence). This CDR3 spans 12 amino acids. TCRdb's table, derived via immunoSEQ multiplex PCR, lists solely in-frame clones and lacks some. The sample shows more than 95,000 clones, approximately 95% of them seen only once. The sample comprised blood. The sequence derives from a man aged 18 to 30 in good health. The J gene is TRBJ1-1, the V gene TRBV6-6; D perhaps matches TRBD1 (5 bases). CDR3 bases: TGTGCCAGCAGTTGGGACGGCGCTGAAGCTTTCTTT. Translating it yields CASSWDGAEAFF.